Included here is one TCR beta chain sequence, with context. Trimming removed 6 bases from V and 7 bases from J; junction bases left unmatched: 11. The CDR3 loop spans 15 amino acids. In germline, CDR1 is MGHDK, CDR2 SYGVNS. RNA extraction was followed by reverse transcription into cDNA, which acted as the sequencing template. The method was immunoSEQ multiplex PCR; TCRdb's version includes in-frame clones alone and lacks a portion of them. This table has 100,000 to 150,000 clones, around 50% appearing once. This sample was included in a study of CD8+ T cells in alopecia areata. Alopecia areata patients had lesional scalp punch biopsies and peripheral blood taken from them.

The sample consisted of CD4+ T cells sorted from blood, taken at week 0. The TCR sequence derives from a human donor with alopecia areata. The V gene is TRBV25-1, the J gene TRBJ1-4; 7 positions match TRBD1. CDR3 in amino acids: CASSGTALGGEKLFF. The CDR3 DNA follows: TGTGCCAGCAGCGGGACAGCACTAGGGGGTGAAAAACTGTTTTTT.